These 9 T cell receptor beta chains originate from one sample sequenced in a study of human T cells and chemical hapten exposure (dated by TCRdb to 2020 to 2023). The meaning of the sample's time point label: patch test 3, about 24 weeks after DPC sensitization. What the treatment or condition label conveys for this sample: therapeutic diphenylcyclopropenone sensitization with weekly scalp DPC. Library method: RACE. Sequenced on a NextSeq 500. The public reads were reprocessed in TCRdb via fastp at Q25 and MiXCR, keeping in-frame beta chains. Rows are combined by CDR3 protein, so each entry shows the most common genes and DNA. The sample table records more than 70,000 distinct CDR3 sequences; approximately 10% of these occur just once. The top ten clones comprise more than 1% of the sample. The sequences come from whole blood, collected in connection with sensitization to the hapten diphenylcyclopropenone (DPC). The receptors stem from a woman in her twenties or thirties with alopecia areata. Some clones in this sample may be carry-over from other donors' samples.

This clonotype has a count of ten or more. This chain joins TRBV5-1 and TRBJ2-5; the match to TRBD2 covers 7 bases. The CDR3 consists of 14 residues. Germline V gene lookup returns CDR1 SGHRS and CDR2 YFSETQ. Trimming cost V 4 bases and J 3 bases; bases outside gene matches: 6. This chain's CDR3 is CASSPGTNEETQYF. DNA of the CDR3: TGCGCCAGCAGCCCAGGGACTAATGAAGAGACCCAGTACTTC.

This clonotype was observed many times. The V call is TRBV2, the J call TRBJ2-2, with D tentatively TRBD1 or TRBD2 (5 bases each). The CDR3 consists of 14 residues. Trimming removed 10 bases at V and 1 base at J, with 13 bases between. The V gene's germline CDR1 is SNHLY and CDR2 FYNNEI. The CDR3: CANLRDGNTGELFF. CDR3 DNA: TGTGCCAACCTACGGGACGGGAACACCGGGGAGCTGTTTTTT.

At least ten counts were recorded for this clonotype. This chain uses TRBV28 with TRBJ1-1; D ambiguous. Germline lookup yields CDR1 MDHEN and CDR2 SYDVKM. V dropped 2 bases and J dropped 8 bases, with 9 bases sitting between them. The CDR3 has 12 residues. CDR3 amino acids: CASSLARGEAFF. CDR3 nucleotides: TGTGCCAGCAGTTTAGCCCGGGGAGAAGCTTTCTTT. Full variable domain (remainder filled in from reference TRBV28 and TRBJ1-1): DVKVTQSSRYLVKRTGEKVFLECVQDMDHENMFWYRQDPGLGLRLIYFSYDVKMKEKGDIPEGYSVSREKKERFSLILESASTNQTSMYLCASSLARGEAFFGQGTRLTVV.

The chain carries TRBV6-2 or TRBV6-3 and TRBJ1-5; D ambiguous. Germline V CDR1 and CDR2: MNHEY, SVGEGT. The CDR3 is 14 residues long. Trimming shortened V by 6 bases and J by 6 bases, and 15 bases separated the two germline ends. The CDR3 here is CASRGAGSGQPQHF. CDR3 nucleotides: TGTGCCAGCAGGGGAGCCGGATCCGGTCAGCCCCAGCATTTT.

V gene TRBV12-3 or TRBV12-4 combines with J gene TRBJ2-7, with D uncertain. This CDR3 is built from 13 residues. The V end lost 6 bases, the J end lost 7 bases, and 16 bases lay between the germline ends. CDR3 in amino acids: CASSPREGWEQYF. The CDR3 nucleotides read TGTGCCAGCAGCCCCCGAGAAGGGTGGGAGCAGTACTTC.

Ten or more counts support this clonotype. The chain carries TRBV20-1 and TRBJ2-7; no clear D. V gave up 0 bases and J gave up 4 bases, with 19 bases separating them. This CDR3 has 16 residues. In germline, CDR1 is DFQATT, CDR2 SNEGSKA (reference sequence). The CDR3 nucleotides are TGCAGTGCTAGAGATCTGGCAGACAAATATCCATACGAGCAGTACTTC. It encodes CSARDLADKYPYEQYF.

The chain carries TRBV28 and TRBJ2-2; 7 positions match TRBD1. The CDR3 covers 14 residues. V was pared by 5 bases and J by 6 bases, with 6 bases of the junction left unmatched. The V gene's germline CDR1 is MDHEN and CDR2 SYDVKM. CDR3 nucleotides: TGTGCCAGCAGTAGCTCAGGGACAGCCGGGGAGCTGTTTTTT. Translating it yields CASSSSGTAGELFF.

The genes are TRBV5-1 and TRBJ2-6; D is undetermined. CDR1 is SGHRS, CDR2 YFSETQ, per germline. The CDR3 has 14 residues. Trimming shortened V by 1 base and J by 2 bases, and 4 bases separated the two germline ends. CDR3 bases: TGCGCCAGCAGCTTGACCCCTGGGGCCAACGTCCTGACTTTC. It codes for CASSLTPGANVLTF.

The sample holds many counts of this clonotype. This chain joins TRBV30 and TRBJ2-1; D ambiguous. The germline gives CDR1 GTSNPN, CDR2 SVGIG (reference sequence). The ends were cut back, 5 bases at V and 0 bases at J, with 14 bases in the middle. The length of the CDR3 is 15 residues. The CDR3 coding sequence is TGTGCCTGGCGTCAAGGCGCCAGCTCCTACAATGAGCAGTTCTTC. It specifies CAWRQGASSYNEQFF.